These T cell receptor beta chains were read from a single sample in a study of siplizumab effects on memory and regulatory T cells. The table came from immunoSEQ multiplex PCR; TCRdb's copy has only in-frame clones and leaves some out. The sample consists of some 100,000 clones, more than 90% of them appearing once. The sequenced sample consisted of CD4+ T cells sorted from blood. These receptors all come from a human donor in good health. Some clones in this sample may be carry-over from other donors' samples. Both conserved end residues are part of each CDR3. D genes are given only for firm matches. Clone size, where shown, is once, few, many, or a class for clones that have expanded.

J gene: TRBJ2-7; clone size: NA; D gene: TRBD1; V gene: TRBV19; CDR3 DNA: TGTGCCAGTAGTATCACAGGGGCCGAGAGGGAGTACTTC; CDR3 protein: CASSITGAEREYF
J gene: TRBJ2-3; clone size: NA; D gene: TRBD2; V gene: TRBV4-1; CDR3 DNA: TGCGCCAGCAGCCAAGAAAGGTCTGGGACTAGCGGGAGGGCCATTGCAGATACGCAGTATTTT; CDR3 protein: CASSQERSGTSGRAIADTQYF
J gene: TRBJ2-5; clone size: NA; D gene: TRBD1; V gene: TRBV2; CDR3 DNA: TGTGCCAGCAGTGGGACAGGGGAAGAGACCCAGTACTTC; CDR3 protein: CASSGTGEETQYF
J gene: TRBJ2-7; clone size: few; D gene: TRBD1; V gene: TRBV19; CDR3 DNA: TGTGCCAGTAGTCTCACAGGGGGCCCCTCCTACGAGCAGTACTTC; CDR3 protein: CASSLTGGPSYEQYF
J gene: TRBJ2-7; clone size: NA; D gene: NA; V gene: TRBV2; CDR3 DNA: TGTGCCAGCAGTGACGATGGGTACGAGCAGTACTTC; CDR3 protein: CASSDDGYEQYF
J gene: TRBJ2-7; clone size: NA; D gene: NA; V gene: TRBV6-5; CDR3 DNA: TGTGCCAGCAGCAAGCCTTCCTCCGGCTCCTACGAGCAGTACTTC; CDR3 protein: CASSKPSSGSYEQYF
J gene: TRBJ1-1; clone size: NA; D gene: NA; V gene: TRBV18; CDR3 DNA: TGTGCCAGCTCCCAAGGGGTGAACACTGAAGCTTTCTTT; CDR3 protein: CASSQGVNTEAFF
J gene: TRBJ1-1; clone size: NA; D gene: NA; V gene: TRBV6-5; CDR3 DNA: TGTGCCAGCAGTTACAAAGGATACACTGAAGCTTTCTTT; CDR3 protein: CASSYKGYTEAFF
J gene: TRBJ2-4; clone size: NA; D gene: TRBD2; V gene: TRBV4-1; CDR3 DNA: TGCGCCAGCAGCCCAGGACTAGCGGGAGGGCTCGCCAAAAACATTCAGTACTTC; CDR3 protein: CASSPGLAGGLAKNIQYF
J gene: TRBJ2-3; clone size: NA; D gene: TRBD2; V gene: TRBV5-1; CDR3 DNA: TGCGCCAGCAGCTTTCGGGGGTCTAGCGGGAGTGGAACAGATACGCAGTATTTT; CDR3 protein: CASSFRGSSGSGTDTQYF
J gene: TRBJ1-5; clone size: NA; D gene: TRBD1; V gene: TRBV19; CDR3 DNA: TGTGCCAGTAGTACTGGACAGGGGAATTACAATCAGCCCCAGCATTTT; CDR3 protein: CASSTGQGNYNQPQHF
J gene: TRBJ1-3; clone size: NA; D gene: NA; V gene: TRBV5-5; CDR3 DNA: TGTGCCAGCAGCTTCGGGACAACCAACTCTGGAAACACCATATATTTT; CDR3 protein: CASSFGTTNSGNTIYF
J gene: TRBJ1-1; clone size: NA; D gene: NA; V gene: TRBV7-3; CDR3 DNA: TGTGCCAGCAGCGTAAAAGTGCGCACTGAAGCTTTCTTT; CDR3 protein: CASSVKVRTEAFF
J gene: TRBJ2-3; clone size: NA; D gene: TRBD1; V gene: TRBV19; CDR3 DNA: TGTGCCAGTAGATGGGACAGGGCCGCAGATACGCAGTATTTT; CDR3 protein: CASRWDRAADTQYF
J gene: TRBJ2-3; clone size: NA; D gene: NA; V gene: TRBV9; CDR3 DNA: TGTGCCAGCAGCGTAGGGCCCCCAGATACGCAGTATTTT; CDR3 protein: CASSVGPPDTQYF
J gene: TRBJ2-7; clone size: NA; D gene: NA; V gene: TRBV15; CDR3 DNA: TGTGCCACCAGCAGAGCCGGGATAGGACTTTACGAGCAGTACTTC; CDR3 protein: CATSRAGIGLYEQYF
J gene: TRBJ1-5; clone size: NA; D gene: NA; V gene: TRBV19; CDR3 DNA: TGTGCCAGTAGTAAGCAGGGTAATCTGAATCAGCCCCAGCATTTT; CDR3 protein: CASSKQGNLNQPQHF
J gene: TRBJ2-5; clone size: NA; D gene: TRBD1; V gene: TRBV10-1; CDR3 DNA: TGCGCCAGCAGCCCCGGGACAGGGGGAAAGACCCAGTACTTC; CDR3 protein: CASSPGTGGKTQYF